A single sample gave rise to the 10 T cell receptor beta chains below, sequenced in a study of Graves' ophthalmopathy and Graves' hyperthyroidism. Amplification of the TCR beta CDR3 regions used RNA transcripts (as template). In the first round, RT-PCR was carried out with HTBI primers, and a multiplex PCR formed the second round. TCRdb independently ran MiXCR on the multiplex PCR reads; one entry per CDR3 protein. Of almost 750,000 distinct CDR3 sequences in the sample, approximately 40% were seen once. Sequencing was carried out using peripheral blood. The receptors originated from an adult man with Graves' ophthalmopathy.

This chain connects TRBV10-3 to TRBJ2-5, with D possibly being TRBD1 (6 bases). Germline values: CDR1 ENHRY, CDR2 SYGVKD. The CDR3 sequence is 16 residues long. Trimming cost V 5 bases and J 1 base, with 17 bases left between them. The chain's CDR3 is CAISIDRLKSQETQYF. CDR3 sequence (DNA): TGTGCCATCAGTATCGACAGGTTGAAGTCCCAAGAGACCCAGTACTTC.

Comments on this clonotype: This clone may be a read error of a much larger clone one base away. The rearrangement uses TRBV19 and TRBJ1-5; possible D gene TRBD1, 6 bases. The V gene lost 9 bases and the J gene lost 4 bases, with 16 bases spanning the gap. CDR1 is LNHDA, CDR2 SQIVND, per germline (reference sequence). This CDR3 region has 14 residues. The CDR3 is CARTVSGANQPQHF. In nucleotides, the CDR3 is TGTGCCAGAACCGTATCAGGGGCGAATCAGCCCCAGCATTTT.

This clonotype has just a few counts. This chain connects TRBV7-9 to TRBJ1-1, with D possibly TRBD1 on 6 matching bases. This CDR3 is built from 13 residues. Germline-derived CDR1 and CDR2 are SEHNR and FQNEAQ (reference sequence). Trimming shortened V by 6 bases and J by 6 bases, and 14 bases separated the two germline ends. The CDR3 coding sequence is TGTGCCAGCAGTTACAGGGATGGGTCTGAAGCTTTCTTT. Translation gives CASSYRDGSEAFF.

This clonotype was seen a few times. The chain joins TRBV20-1 to TRBJ1-2, with 11 nucleotides matching TRBD1. With 0 bases clipped from V and 5 bases from J, the junction kept 8 bases outside the gene matches. The CDR3 is 16 residues long. The germline gives CDR1 DFQATT, CDR2 SNEGSKA (reference sequence). This CDR3 reads CSAREGTGGFRYGYTF. The CDR3 DNA reads TGCAGTGCTAGAGAAGGGACAGGGGGATTTCGTTATGGCTACACCTTC.

V usage is TRBV14 and J usage is TRBJ1-2, with 7 bases fitting TRBD1. The CDR3 totals 16 residues. V was pared by 4 bases and J by 2 bases, with 10 bases of the junction left unmatched. Germline V CDR1 and CDR2: SGHDN, FVKESK. The CDR3 DNA reads as TGTGCCAGCAGCCCTCTTTCGACAGGGAAAAACTATGGCTACACCTTC. Translating gives CASSPLSTGKNYGYTF.

The rearrangement links TRBV29-1 to TRBJ2-5; tentative D call: TRBD1 (6 bases). Trimming took off 1 base at V and 2 bases at J, with 14 bases between the two ends. Germline V lookup: CDR1 SQVTM, CDR2 ANQGSEA. CDR3 size: 15 residues. The DNA for the CDR3 is TGCAGCGTTGAAGGAGGCCGGACAGAACAAGAGACCCAGTACTTC. It is translated as CSVEGGRTEQETQYF.

On this clonotype: One end of the junction varies from germline; a read error may be responsible. The chain carries TRBV7-8 and TRBJ2-6, with D perhaps TRBD2 (6 bases). The CDR3 consists of 13 residues. The germline CDR1 and CDR2 sequences are SGHVS and FQNEAQ. CDR3 nucleotide sequence: TGTGCCAGCAGCTTAGGGGCGGGGAACACTGAAGCTTTC. It codes for CASSLGAGNTEAF.

This clonotype has only one observation. The gene calls are TRBV12-5 and TRBJ1-4; the D is unclear. CDR1 LGHNT and CDR2 FRNRAP come from the germline V gene. The CDR3 extends over 14 amino acids. CDR3 amino acids: CASSPMQVREKLFF. In DNA, the CDR3 is TGTGCCAGCAGTCCCATGCAGGTCCGTGAAAAACTGTTTTTT.

V and J are TRBV15 and TRBJ2-7, with D perhaps TRBD1 (6 bases). The CDR3 consists of 15 residues. Trimming pared 4 bases from V and 5 bases from J, leaving 18 bases between. The germline gives CDR1 LNHNV, CDR2 YYDKDF (reference sequence). The CDR3 nucleotides read TGTGCCACCAGCACCTATGGACAGTCTTACCACGAGCAGTACTTC. Residues: CATSTYGQSYHEQYF.

The CDR3 here is CASSLAGGPSTTNEKLFF. In DNA form, the CDR3 reads TGTGCCAGCAGCTTAGCGGGGGGCCCCTCGACAACTAATGAAAAACTGTTTTTT. The gene calls are TRBV7-9 and TRBJ1-4; D perhaps matches TRBD1 (6 bases). V lost 0 bases and J lost 0, with 14 bases in between. This CDR3 is built from 18 residues. The germline V gene encodes CDR1 SEHNR and CDR2 FQNEAQ (reference sequence).